What follows are 9 T cell receptor beta chains derived from one specimen sequenced in a study of blood T cell repertoires in COVID-19. The assay was immunoSEQ multiplex PCR, and TCRdb's table has in-frame clones only and misses some. The sample holds roughly 71,000 clones, around 85% seen once. The sequenced sample consisted of peripheral blood. All receptors derive from a man aged 45-65 years with acute or convalescent COVID-19.

The chain combines TRBV6-4 with TRBJ2-3, with 10 bases aligning to TRBD2. Losses at the gene ends were 6 bases for V and 6 bases for J; bases not matched to a gene: 9. Germline-derived CDR1 and CDR2 are MRHNA and SNTAGT. This CDR3 comprises 15 residues. The CDR3: CASSVSGGAGDTQYF. The CDR3 DNA follows: TGTGCCAGCAGCGTAAGCGGGGGGGCAGGGGATACGCAGTATTTT.

This clone was seen once. The CDR3 DNA reads TGTGCCACAGATGGTAAATATGGCTACACCTTC. Its translation: CATDGKYGYTF. The V call is TRBV19, the J call TRBJ1-2; unclear D gene. Germline V gene lookup returns CDR1 LNHDA and CDR2 SQIVND (reference sequence). V lost 10 bases and J 5 bases, leaving 11 bases between the germline ends. The CDR3 is made up of 11 amino acids.

This chain links TRBV27 with TRBJ2-1, with 9 nucleotides matching TRBD2. Germline V gene data show CDR1 as MNHEY and CDR2 as SMNVEV (reference sequence). The CDR3 is 14 amino acids. The J segment lost 4 bases and the V segment lost 3 bases, leaving 1 base of the junction unmatched. The CDR3 spells CASSLLAGYNEQFF. In nucleotides, the CDR3 is TGTGCCAGCAGTTTGCTAGCGGGGTACAATGAGCAGTTCTTC.

The chain recombines TRBV12-3 or TRBV12-4 with TRBJ2-5, with TRBD1 matching over 9 bases. Trimming cost V 6 bases and J 7 bases; bases outside gene matches: 6. There are 13 residues in the CDR3. The CDR3 nucleotides read TGTGCCAGCAGCACAGGGGGCTGGGTGACCCAGTACTTC. Protein: CASSTGGWVTQYF.

The V and J genes are TRBV3-1 (or the pseudogene TRBV3-2) and TRBJ2-1; 9 bases are shared with TRBD2. The V gene end was trimmed by 0 bases and the J gene end by 5 bases; junction bases not matched to a gene: 11. The CDR3 spans 18 residues. CDR1 is LGHDT and CDR2 is YNNKEL in the germline V gene (reference sequence). CDR3 sequence reads: CASSQEYLRGGTHNEQFF. The CDR3 DNA reads TGTGCCAGCAGCCAAGAATATTTGCGGGGGGGTACCCACAATGAGCAGTTCTTC.

This clone was seen only once. The chain carries TRBV9 and TRBJ2-1; 8 bases are a match to TRBD2. Germline V CDR1 and CDR2: SGDLS, YYNGEE. The CDR3 extends over 15 amino acids. Unmatched junction bases numbered 9, after V lost 0 bases and J lost 10 bases. CDR3 region: CASSVGSGGEKEQFF. The CDR3 DNA follows: TGTGCCAGCAGCGTAGGGTCGGGGGGGGAGAAAGAGCAGTTCTTC.

The genes are TRBV11-2 and TRBJ2-7; TRBD1 agrees at 7 bases. The CDR3 contains 14 residues. V shed 1 base and J 2 bases; nucleotides not matched to a gene: 2. CDR1 and CDR2 from the germline V gene are SGHAT and FQNNGV. The CDR3 coding sequence is TGTGCCAGCAGCTTAGTCCAGGGGGCCTACGAGCAGTACTTC. Amino acids: CASSLVQGAYEQYF. Full variable domain (outside the CDR3, taken from reference TRBV11-2 and TRBJ2-7): EAGVAQSPRYKIIEKRQSVAFWCNPISGHATLYWYQQILGQGPKLLIQFQNNGVVDDSQLPKDRFSAERLKGVDSTLKIQPAKLEDSAVYLCASSLVQGAYEQYFGPGTRLTVT.

V gene TRBV14 combines with J gene TRBJ1-1; 9 bases map to TRBD1. V dropped 2 bases and J dropped 4; count of bases not matched to a gene: 2. CDR3 length: 14 amino acids. From germline, CDR1 is SGHDN and CDR2 FVKESK. The CDR3 DNA follows: TGTGCCAGCAGCCAAAGACAGGGGGGCACTGAAGCTTTCTTT. It encodes CASSQRQGGTEAFF.

This sequence joins TRBV12-5 and TRBJ2-7; 8 nucleotides agree with TRBD2. After removal of 2 bases from V and 3 bases from J, the junction contained 3 bases not matched to a gene. Per the germline V gene, CDR1 is LGHNT and CDR2 is FRNRAP. The CDR3 sequence is 14 residues long. The CDR3 sequence: CASGLFGGVYEQYF. Here the CDR3 DNA reads TGTGCTAGTGGTTTGTTCGGGGGGGTCTACGAGCAGTACTTC. Complete variable domain (other parts from reference TRBV12-5 and TRBJ2-7): DARVTQTPRHKVTEMGQEVTMRCQPILGHNTVFWYRQTMMQGLELLAYFRNRAPLDDSGMPKDRFSAEMPDATLATLKIQPSEPRDSAVYFCASGLFGGVYEQYFGPGTRLTVT.